What follows describes a single TCR beta chain. Antigen: not known. PCR used 60 Vbeta primers and 13 Jbeta primers. Here immunoSEQ multiplex PCR was the method, and the copy in TCRdb shows in-frame clones only, minus some. The sample lists tens of thousands of clones; more than 60% were seen once. These data belong to a study of cytomegalovirus exposure and HLA in healthy donors. Study results and caveats: Sequencing depth across donors, presence/absence analyses assumed, was roughly uniform.

Germline V CDR1 and CDR2: SNHLY, FYNNEI. Trimming stripped 10 bases from V and 2 bases from J, with 16 bases between. This CDR3 contains 14 residues. The sample consisted of PBMCs. V usage is TRBV2 and J usage is TRBJ2-3, with D possibly being TRBD2 (6 bases). This receptor was taken from a woman in her forties in good health and CMV-seropositive. CDR3 bases: TGTGCCATCCGGACGGGACTCCTCACAGATACGCAGTATTTT. Protein product: CAIRTGLLTDTQYF. Combining the CDR3 with reference TRBV2 and TRBJ2-3 gives the whole variable domain EPEVTQTPSHQVTQMGQEVILRCVPISNHLYFYWYRQILGQKVEFLVSFYNNEISEKSEIFDDQFSVERPDGSNFTLKIRSTKLEDSAMYFCAIRTGLLTDTQYFGPGTRLTVL.